The 11 T cell receptor beta chains presented below share a single source sample, sequenced in a study of blood T cell repertoires in COVID-19. The data were produced by immunoSEQ multiplex PCR, yet TCRdb's version contains in-frame clones alone and is incomplete. The table lists under 250,000 clones, about nine tenths of them singletons, with around 10% in the top ten. Sequencing was performed on peripheral blood. The receptors shown here come from a man aged 50-60 years with COVID-19, enrolled during active disease.

The rearrangement links TRBV19 to TRBJ2-1; TRBD2 aligns across 12 bases. The V gene's germline CDR1 is LNHDA and CDR2 SQIVND (reference sequence). Trimming at V came to 4 bases and at J to 7 bases, leaving 5 bases not matched to a gene. This CDR3 is built from 15 residues. This chain's CDR3 is CASSTTSGRLNEQFF. The CDR3 region has the DNA TGTGCCAGTAGTACGACTAGCGGGAGATTGAATGAGCAGTTCTTC. The full variable domain, with the rest looked up from reference TRBV19 and TRBJ2-1, is DGGITQSPKYLFRKEGQNVTLSCEQNLNHDAMYWYRQDPGQGLRLIYYSQIVNDFQKGDIAEGYSVSREKKESFPLTVTSAQKNPTAFYLCASSTTSGRLNEQFFGPGTRLTVL.

The rearrangement joins TRBV10-3 to TRBJ2-5; maybe TRBD2 (5 bases). Trimming removed 0 bases at V and 2 bases at J, with 16 bases between. The CDR3 totals 17 residues. The germline gives CDR1 ENHRY, CDR2 SYGVKD. The CDR3 DNA reads TGTGCCATCAGTGAGTCGAGAGGGAGCCCCAATCAAGAGACCCAGTACTTC. It encodes CAISESRGSPNQETQYF.

V gene TRBV6-4 combines with J gene TRBJ1-5; D is possibly TRBD1 (5 bases). This CDR3 region has 12 residues. V dropped 9 bases and J dropped 6 bases, with 12 bases sitting between them. CDR1 is MRHNA and CDR2 is SNTAGT in the germline V gene. CDR3 DNA: TGTGCCAGTCCAGGGTCGGGTCAGCCCCAGCATTTT. This translates into CASPGSGQPQHF.

This rearrangement joins TRBV28 to TRBJ1-2; a weak D match, TRBD1 (6 bases). This CDR3 spans 12 amino acids. The V and J ends lost 5 bases and 7 bases respectively, with 11 bases between them. The germline CDR1 and CDR2 sequences are MDHEN and SYDVKM. The DNA for the CDR3 is TGTGCCAGCAGTAGGACAGTTGGTGGCTACACCTTC. Its protein is CASSRTVGGYTF.

This clone came up a few times. The chain couples TRBV28 to TRBJ2-7; D gene uncertain. V was clipped by 4 bases and J by 6 bases, with 22 bases between them. Germline assignment: CDR1 MDHEN and CDR2 SYDVKM. The CDR3 length is 16 residues. The CDR3 region is CASSSLHKTTSSEQYF. DNA of the CDR3: TGTGCCAGCAGTTCCCTTCACAAAACCACCTCTTCCGAGCAGTACTTC.

The rearrangement joins TRBV2 to TRBJ2-5; no clear D gene. The germline V gene encodes CDR1 SNHLY and CDR2 FYNNEI. The CDR3 has 12 amino acids. The V and J ends lost 4 bases and 2 bases respectively, with 5 bases between them. The CDR3 DNA reads as TGTGCCAGCAGTGCCCTACAAGAGACCCAGTACTTC. Encoded protein: CASSALQETQYF. The full variable domain, with the rest looked up from reference TRBV2 and TRBJ2-5, is EPEVTQTPSHQVTQMGQEVILRCVPISNHLYFYWYRQILGQKVEFLVSFYNNEISEKSEIFDDQFSVERPDGSNFTLKIRSTKLEDSAMYFCASSALQETQYFGPGTRLLVL.

J is TRBJ1-2 and V is TRBV30; D not resolved. The length of the CDR3 is 12 residues. The germline V gene encodes CDR1 GTSNPN and CDR2 SVGIG (reference sequence). With 2 bases removed from V and 2 bases from J, the gap between germline ends came to 6 bases. The CDR3 protein is CAWSLQNYGYTF. The DNA of the CDR3 is TGTGCCTGGAGTCTACAGAACTATGGCTACACCTTC.

The V call is TRBV5-1, the J call TRBJ1-2; 8 bases agree with TRBD1. With 4 bases clipped from V and 7 bases from J, the junction kept 12 bases outside the gene matches. CDR1 SGHRS and CDR2 YFSETQ come from the germline V gene. This CDR3 has 15 residues. In DNA, the CDR3 is TGCGCCAGCAGCACCGGGAGAACAGGGGGACTTGGCTACACCTTC. Amino acid sequence: CASSTGRTGGLGYTF.

This sequence joins TRBV10-3 and TRBJ2-3, with TRBD1 matching 9 bases. The CDR3 sequence is 14 residues long. Unmatched junction bases numbered 7, after V lost 11 bases and J lost 1 base. Per germline, CDR1 ENHRY and CDR2 SYGVKD. CDR3 loop: CAATGGLGTDTQYF. CDR3 sequence (DNA): TGTGCCGCCACAGGGGGCCTGGGCACAGATACGCAGTATTTT.

This rearrangement joins TRBV6-5 to TRBJ1-3; no firm D call. CDR3 length: 13 residues. Germline V gene data show CDR1 as MNHEY and CDR2 as SVGAGI. V lost 7 bases and J lost 0, with 7 bases in between. DNA of the CDR3: TGTGCCAGCACCGAGAGCTCTGGAAACACCATATATTTT. This codes for CASTESSGNTIYF.

The J gene is TRBJ2-7, the V gene TRBV5-1; 13 bases line up with TRBD2. V lost 5 bases, J lost 4 bases, and 9 bases stayed unmatched. The germline CDR1 and CDR2 sequences are SGHRS and YFSETQ. This CDR3 has 16 amino acids. The CDR3 nucleotides read TGCGCCAGCAGTTCTCCGGGACTAGCGGGGATTTACGAGCAGTACTTC. It is translated as CASSSPGLAGIYEQYF.